The 23 T cell receptor beta chains presented below share a single source sample, sequenced in a study of identical twins. TCRdb recomputed calls from the 5' RACE reads with MiXCR, one row per CDR3 protein. The table lists some 320,000 distinct CDR3 sequences, over 9% of them singletons. These data were also filed under a second study, of yellow fever vaccine responses in identical twins.

Input material: CD8+ T cells sorted from blood. The receptors stem from a woman aged 18-30 years in good health.

There are a few counts of this clonotype. The chain uses TRBV28 and TRBJ2-7, with TRBD2 matching over 10 bases. The CDR3 loop spans 17 amino acids. J gave up 3 bases and V 3 bases, and 11 bases lay outside the gene matches. Germline lookup yields CDR1 MDHEN and CDR2 SYDVKM. CDR3 protein: CASSFGFSGLACYEQYF. The CDR3, as DNA: TGTGCCAGCAGTTTCGGGTTTTCGGGACTAGCGTGCTACGAGCAGTACTTC.

Only a few counts were recorded for this clonotype. The rearrangement joins TRBV9 to TRBJ2-5; possible D gene TRBD1, 5 bases. V was shortened by 0 bases and J by 2 bases, with 8 bases between the two germline ends. The CDR3 is made up of 14 amino acids. In germline, CDR1 is SGDLS, CDR2 YYNGEE. The DNA for the CDR3 is TGTGCCAGCAGCGTAGCTGGGGCACAAGAGACCCAGTACTTC. This sequence encodes CASSVAGAQETQYF.

This clonotype has ten or more counts. DNA of the CDR3: TGCAGCGTTGCAGGAACTCCCTCTGGGGCCAACGTCCTGACTTTC. Residues: CSVAGTPSGANVLTF. The chain has TRBV29-1 and TRBJ2-6; D remains unclear. The CDR3 covers 15 residues. Germline V gene lookup returns CDR1 SQVTM and CDR2 ANQGSEA. V was pared by 4 bases and J by 0 bases, with 10 bases between.

This clonotype was detected only a few times. The chain carries TRBV5-1 and TRBJ2-3; 10 bases agree with TRBD2. The CDR3 sequence is 15 residues long. V gave up 4 bases and J gave up 7 bases; unmatched junction bases: 9. Per germline, CDR1 SGHRS and CDR2 YFSETQ. CDR3 loop: CASSPKREGRYTQYF. The CDR3 DNA reads as TGCGCCAGCAGCCCTAAGCGGGAGGGCCGATATACGCAGTATTTT.

This clonotype has only a few counts. The rearrangement uses TRBV5-1 and TRBJ1-2; 10 bases align to TRBD1. The CDR3 covers 18 residues. V was clipped by 4 bases and J by 2 bases; unmatched bases: 14. The germline V gene encodes CDR1 SGHRS and CDR2 YFSETQ. CDR3 protein: CASSVVRDRGRINYGYTF. The CDR3 DNA sequence: TGCGCCAGCAGCGTTGTCCGGGACAGGGGTAGGATAAACTATGGCTACACCTTC.

The V and J genes are TRBV12-3 or TRBV12-4 and TRBJ2-7; D may correspond to TRBD1 or TRBD2 (5 bases each). V lost 6 bases and J 4 bases, leaving 16 bases between the germline ends. CDR3 length: 14 residues. The CDR3 protein is CASSPGTELYEQYV. The CDR3 DNA follows: TGTGCCAGCAGCCCTGGGACCGAACTATACGAGCAGTACGTC.

The table lists this clonotype with a few counts. The chain employs TRBV27 and TRBJ2-1, with D maybe TRBD1 (6 bases). Trimming stripped 2 bases from V and 8 bases from J, with 16 bases between. Germline V gives CDR1 MNHEY, CDR2 SMNVEV (reference sequence). This CDR3 comprises 15 residues. CDR3 amino acids: CASSLADRPLDEQFF. In DNA form, the CDR3 reads TGTGCCAGCAGTTTAGCCGACAGGCCTTTGGATGAGCAGTTCTTC.

The chain has TRBV7-9 and TRBJ2-7; possible D gene TRBD2, 6 bases. Trimming shortened V by 5 bases and J by 7 bases, and 12 bases separated the two germline ends. Germline V CDR1 and CDR2: SEHNR, FQNEAQ (reference sequence). The CDR3 is made up of 12 amino acids. CDR3 DNA sequence: TGTGCCAGCAGCGAACGACTAGGAGAGCAGTACGTC. Residues: CASSERLGEQYV.

This clonotype was seen a handful of times. The chain is built from TRBV20-1 and TRBJ1-2; no clear D gene. The CDR3 totals 9 residues. Germline CDR1 and CDR2: DFQATT and SNEGSKA (reference sequence). V was clipped by 8 bases and J by 7 bases, with 8 bases between them. The CDR3 sequence is CSTDGGYTF. Here the CDR3 DNA reads TGCAGTACCGACGGTGGCTACACCTTC.

This clonotype has ten or more counts. The rearrangement joins TRBV12-3 or TRBV12-4 to TRBJ2-7; D gene unclear. CDR3 length equals 14 residues. V lost 1 base to trimming and J lost 4 bases, with 11 bases between them. This CDR3 is CASSLVREMYEQYF. The DNA for the CDR3 is TGTGCCAGCAGTTTAGTTAGAGAAATGTACGAGCAGTACTTC.

V usage is TRBV4-1 and J usage is TRBJ2-1, with a weak D call TRBD2 (5 bases). The CDR3 runs to 14 residues. With 1 base removed from V and 8 bases from J, the gap between germline ends came to 12 bases. CDR1 and CDR2 from the germline V gene are MGHRA and YSYEKL. This CDR3 reads CASSQVAKDDEQFF. The CDR3 DNA follows: TGCGCCAGCAGCCAAGTAGCGAAAGACGATGAGCAGTTCTTC.

Ten or more counts support this clonotype. The chain employs TRBV7-9 and TRBJ1-1, with D tentatively TRBD1 (5 bases). Trimming removed 6 bases from V and 4 bases from J, with 12 bases in between. From germline, CDR1 is SEHNR and CDR2 FQNEAQ (reference sequence). The CDR3 spans 13 residues. The CDR3: CASRTGGVTEAFF. As DNA, the CDR3 is TGTGCCAGCAGAACTGGGGGGGTCACTGAAGCTTTCTTT. Drawing the rest from reference TRBV7-9 and TRBJ1-1, the complete variable domain is DTGVSQNPRHKITKRGQNVTFRCDPISEHNRLYWYRQTLGQGPEFLTYFQNEAQLEKSRLLSDRFSAERPKGSFSTLEIQRTEQGDSAMYLCASRTGGVTEAFFGQGTRLTVV.

This clonotype occurred a few times. The chain carries TRBV27 and TRBJ2-3; D is ambiguous. Trimming cost V 3 bases and J 3 bases, with 7 bases left between them. This CDR3 has 13 residues. Germline loops: CDR1 MNHEY, CDR2 SMNVEV (reference sequence). This chain's CDR3 is CASSFLGTDTQYF. CDR3 DNA sequence: TGTGCCAGCAGTTTTCTTGGAACAGATACGCAGTATTTT.

This clonotype was detected only a few times. The chain links TRBV5-6 to TRBJ2-3; no definite D call. The germline CDR1 and CDR2 sequences are SGHDT and YYEEEE. The CDR3 loop spans 14 amino acids. Between the trimmed V and J ends, which lost 2 bases and 0 bases, there was a span of 7 bases. CDR3 residues: CASSFLTSTDTQYF. The CDR3, as DNA: TGTGCCAGCAGCTTTTTGACCAGCACAGATACGCAGTATTTT.

This clonotype was detected ten times or more. This chain connects TRBV5-1 to TRBJ2-7, with 10 nucleotides matching TRBD2. This CDR3 region has 19 residues. Germline values: CDR1 SGHRS, CDR2 YFSETQ. V dropped 5 bases and J dropped 0; count of bases not matched to a gene: 17. DNA for the CDR3: TGCGCCAGCAGAAATCGGACTAGCGGATGGGGGCCCAACTCCTACGAGCAGTACGTC. It yields the protein CASRNRTSGWGPNSYEQYV.

This clonotype came up a few times. This rearrangement joins TRBV2 to TRBJ2-1, with 9 nucleotides matching TRBD2. The ends lost 3 bases at V and 7 bases at J; junction bases unmatched: 13. The germline V gene has CDR1 SNHLY and CDR2 FYNNEI. The CDR3 runs to 17 residues. CDR3 in DNA: TGTGCCAGCAGTGACGTTATTAGCGGGAGATATTTTAATGAGCAGTTCTTC. Its protein is CASSDVISGRYFNEQFF.

At least ten counts were recorded for this clonotype. The rearrangement joins TRBV12-3 or TRBV12-4 to TRBJ1-2; D is possibly TRBD1 (5 bases). This CDR3 has 13 residues. Trimming took 4 bases from V and 2 from J, leaving 8 bases between them. The DNA for the CDR3 is TGTGCCAGCAGTTCTGGGGCCAACTATGGCTACACCTTC. Its protein product is CASSSGANYGYTF.

The table lists this clonotype with a count of one. Because the CDR3 is missing its conserved closing phenylalanine or tryptophan, this is likely a read error. The chain employs TRBV15 and TRBJ1-2, with 8 bases that match TRBD1. The trim removed 6 bases at V and 3 bases at J, leaving 12 bases unmatched. CDR1 LNHNV and CDR2 YYDKDF come from the germline V gene (reference sequence). This CDR3 region has 16 residues. The CDR3 DNA sequence: TGTGCCACCAGTACAGAGATGGCGGGACAGGACTATGGCTACACCTAC. It specifies CATSTEMAGQDYGYTY.

This clonotype was counted a few times. V gene TRBV5-6 combines with J gene TRBJ1-6; TRBD1 is a possible D gene (6 bases). Germline V gene lookup returns CDR1 SGHDT and CDR2 YYEEEE. This CDR3 comprises 14 residues. V was shortened by 3 bases and J by 6 bases, with 10 bases between the two germline ends. This CDR3 reads CASSWGGANSPLHF. The CDR3 DNA is TGTGCCAGCAGCTGGGGGGGGGCTAATTCACCCCTCCACTTT.

The rearrangement joins TRBV15 to TRBJ2-7; 10 positions agree with TRBD1. Germline CDR1 is LNHNV and CDR2 is YYDKDF (reference sequence). Losses at the gene ends were 1 base for V and 5 bases for J; bases not matched to a gene: 5. This CDR3 spans 15 amino acids. In DNA form, the CDR3 reads TGTGCCACCAGCAGAGGCCGGGACAGGGGCAACGAGCAGTACTTC. This codes for CATSRGRDRGNEQYF.

This clonotype was counted between two and nine times. This chain links TRBV7-9 with TRBJ2-7; D may correspond to TRBD1 or TRBD2 (5 bases each). Trimming took off 5 bases at V and 2 bases at J, with 16 bases between the two ends. CDR3 length: 15 residues. Germline CDR1 is SEHNR and CDR2 is FQNEAQ (reference sequence). The CDR3 sequence: CASSPRDARPYEQYF. In DNA, the CDR3 is TGTGCCAGCAGCCCCAGGGACGCAAGACCCTACGAGCAGTACTTC.

The chain combines TRBV13 with TRBJ1-1; a weak D match, TRBD1 (5 bases). Germline values: CDR1 PRHDT, CDR2 FYEKMQ (reference sequence). The CDR3 runs 15 residues. The V and J ends lost 2 bases and 4 bases respectively, with 14 bases between them. The CDR3 sequence: CASSLKGYGSTEAFF. The CDR3 DNA is TGTGCCAGCAGCTTAAAGGGGTACGGAAGCACTGAAGCTTTCTTT.

Points on this clonotype: At one end the junction does not follow the germline gene, possibly because of a read error. The CDR3 DNA reads TGTGCCAGCACACCACCCCGCGGGAGGGAATACGAGCAGTACTTC. Amino acids: CASTPPRGREYEQYF. The chain is built from TRBV18 and TRBJ2-7; TRBD2 aligns across 9 bases. Germline V lookup: CDR1 KGHSH, CDR2 LQKENI. This CDR3 is 15 amino acids long.